Listed below are T cell receptor beta chains from one sample, sequenced in a study of blood T cell repertoires in COVID-19. TCRdb's copy holds only in-frame clones and misses some; the assay was immunoSEQ multiplex PCR. The profile shows under 350,000 clones, over 75% of them singletons. Sequencing used peripheral blood. Receptors were obtained from a human donor in a cohort sampled during active COVID-19. The CDR3 runs from the conserved cysteine through the conserved F or W. Fields, in order: V gene, J gene, D gene, clone size, CDR3 DNA, CDR3 protein. A D gene is named only where the DNA matches it firmly. Clone size is stated in some rows and not others, as once, few, many or a class when expanded.

V gene: TRBV19; J gene: TRBJ2-3; D gene: .; clone size: .; CDR3 DNA: TGTGCCAGTAGCCAGGGCACAGATACGCAGTATTTT; CDR3 protein: CASSQGTDTQYF
V gene: TRBV5-4; J gene: TRBJ1-2; D gene: TRBD1; clone size: .; CDR3 DNA: TGTGCCAGCAGTTCCTCGGGCCTACAAGGGGGCCATGGCTACACCTTC; CDR3 protein: CASSSSGLQGGHGYTF
V gene: TRBV29-1; J gene: TRBJ2-7; D gene: .; clone size: .; CDR3 DNA: TGCAGCGTCAGAACTAGTGCCATATCCCACGAGCAGTACTTC; CDR3 protein: CSVRTSAISHEQYF
V gene: TRBV2; J gene: TRBJ2-3; D gene: TRBD2; clone size: .; CDR3 DNA: TGTGCCAGCAGTGAAGGGCTGACTAGCGGATTCACAGATACGCAGTATTTT; CDR3 protein: CASSEGLTSGFTDTQYF
V gene: TRBV7-6; J gene: TRBJ2-5; D gene: TRBD1; clone size: .; CDR3 DNA: TGTGCCAGCAGCTCGGGGACAGGCCAAGAGACCCAGTACTTC; CDR3 protein: CASSSGTGQETQYF
V gene: TRBV12-5; J gene: TRBJ1-5; D gene: .; clone size: .; CDR3 DNA: TGTGCTAGTGGCTGGGGAGGCAATCAGCCCCAGCATTTT; CDR3 protein: CASGWGGNQPQHF
V gene: TRBV3-1/TRBV3-2; J gene: TRBJ2-1; D gene: .; clone size: .; CDR3 DNA: TGTGCCAGCAGCCAAGATCCGTGGGAAGGGAGGTACAATGAGCAGTTCTTC; CDR3 protein: CASSQDPWEGRYNEQFF
V gene: TRBV11-2; J gene: TRBJ2-1; D gene: .; clone size: few; CDR3 DNA: TGTGCCAGCAGCTTTTTAGTGTACTCAATTTACAATGAGCAGTTCTTC; CDR3 protein: CASSFLVYSIYNEQFF
V gene: TRBV6-5; J gene: TRBJ2-5; D gene: .; clone size: .; CDR3 DNA: TGTGCCAGCGGGGTCGACAGACAAGAGACCCAGTACTTC; CDR3 protein: CASGVDRQETQYF
V gene: TRBV5-1; J gene: TRBJ2-6; D gene: .; clone size: .; CDR3 DNA: TGCGCCAGCAGCTTGGTCGGTTCTGGGGCCAACGTCCTGACTTTC; CDR3 protein: CASSLVGSGANVLTF
V gene: TRBV24-1; J gene: TRBJ2-2; D gene: TRBD2; clone size: .; CDR3 DNA: TGTGCCACCAGTGATTCTCGACTAGCGGGGATTAGGGAGCTGTTTTTT; CDR3 protein: CATSDSRLAGIRELFF
V gene: TRBV5-1; J gene: TRBJ1-2; D gene: TRBD1; clone size: .; CDR3 DNA: TGCGCCAGCAGCATAGGGCAGGGGGCGGAGAATGGCTACACCTTC; CDR3 protein: CASSIGQGAENGYTF
V gene: TRBV19; J gene: TRBJ1-4; D gene: .; clone size: .; CDR3 DNA: TGTGCCAGTAGACAACCTGCAGGGAATGAAAAACTGTTTTTT; CDR3 protein: CASRQPAGNEKLFF
V gene: TRBV6-5; J gene: TRBJ1-6; D gene: TRBD1; clone size: once; CDR3 DNA: TGTGCCAGCAGCTCCGGGACAGAGTCACCCCTCCACTTT; CDR3 protein: CASSSGTESPLHF
V gene: TRBV6-2/TRBV6-3; J gene: TRBJ1-2; D gene: .; clone size: .; CDR3 DNA: TGTGCCAGCAGTATTCAGGGGCCCGGCTACACCTTC; CDR3 protein: CASSIQGPGYTF
V gene: TRBV6-6; J gene: TRBJ1-5; D gene: .; clone size: .; CDR3 DNA: TGTGCCAGCAGCCCCCACGACTCGAGGGGCAATCAGCCCCAGCATTTT; CDR3 protein: CASSPHDSRGNQPQHF
V gene: TRBV9; J gene: TRBJ1-3; D gene: .; clone size: .; CDR3 DNA: TGTGCCAGCAGCGTAGCCTACTCGCTCTCTGGAAACACCATATATTTT; CDR3 protein: CASSVAYSLSGNTIYF
V gene: TRBV18; J gene: TRBJ2-1; D gene: TRBD2; clone size: .; CDR3 DNA: TGTGCCAGCTCACTGACTAGCGGGATGTACAATGAGCAGTTCTTC; CDR3 protein: CASSLTSGMYNEQFF
V gene: TRBV29-1; J gene: TRBJ2-3; D gene: .; clone size: .; CDR3 DNA: TGCAGCGCCCCTGGCCCGGCAGGTCTCGGCACAGATACGCAGTATTTT; CDR3 protein: CSAPGPAGLGTDTQYF
V gene: TRBV7-2; J gene: TRBJ2-3; D gene: .; clone size: .; CDR3 DNA: TGTGCCAGCAGCTTAACTAGGTTGGATACGCAGTATTTT; CDR3 protein: CASSLTRLDTQYF
V gene: TRBV2; J gene: TRBJ2-1; D gene: .; clone size: .; CDR3 DNA: TGTGCCAGCATTCGGGAGAGCTCCTACAATGAGCAGTTCTTC; CDR3 protein: CASIRESSYNEQFF
V gene: TRBV4-1; J gene: TRBJ2-3; D gene: TRBD2; clone size: .; CDR3 DNA: TGCGCCAGCAGCCAAGATACGTCTAGCGGGAGAGATACGCAGTATTTT; CDR3 protein: CASSQDTSSGRDTQYF